The entry below describes one TCR beta chain. Per germline, CDR1 SGHTA and CDR2 FQGTGA. V lost 1 base and J lost 5, with 9 bases in between. The CDR3 sequence is 15 residues long. This specimen comes from a study of T cell clonotyping in hematopoietic cell transplantation. Documented time point: recipient sample about 28 days before transplant, after cytoreduction. Sequenced by immunoSEQ multiplex PCR; TCRdb stores in-frame clones only, minus some. The sample shows tens of thousands of clones, 85% of them seen only once. The rearrangement joins TRBV7-3 to TRBJ1-6; D uncertain. The sample consisted of peripheral blood mononuclear cells, taken before stem cell transplant. This receptor was taken from a man aged 60 to 69 with acute myeloid leukemia. Some clones in this sample may be carry-over from other donors' samples. The CDR3 coding sequence is TGTGCCAGCAGCTTAAACCCGAGGGATAATTCACCCCTCCACTTT. It encodes CASSLNPRDNSPLHF.